The rows below give T cell receptor beta chains drawn from one sample of a study of blood T cell repertoires in COVID-19. Measured with immunoSEQ multiplex PCR; TCRdb has only the in-frame clones, and not every one. The sample yields about 200,000 clones, roughly 84% seen once. Sequencing was carried out using peripheral blood. These receptors were collected from a man aged 40-49 years with active or convalescent COVID-19. Both conserved end residues are part of each CDR3. A D gene is named only where the DNA matches it firmly. Only some rows state a clone size, as once, few, many or a class for expanded clones.

V: TRBV5-1
D: NA
J: TRBJ2-4
size: NA
DNA: TGCGCCAGCAGCTTGGGAAAACGCAGGGAGGCTCCGTACTTC
CDR3: CASSLGKRREAPYF

V: TRBV29-1
D: NA
J: TRBJ1-1
size: NA
DNA: TGCAGCGTTGAGACTACGTGGAACACTGAAGCTTTCTTT
CDR3: CSVETTWNTEAFF

V: TRBV11-3
D: TRBD1
J: TRBJ2-1
size: NA
DNA: TGTGCCAGCAGCCCGACAGGGGGCTCCTACAATGAGCAGTTCTTC
CDR3: CASSPTGGSYNEQFF

V: TRBV5-1
D: NA
J: TRBJ2-3
size: NA
DNA: TGCGCCAGCAGCTTGGGTTTGAGGGATACGCAGTATTTT
CDR3: CASSLGLRDTQYF

V: TRBV28
D: NA
J: TRBJ1-4
size: NA
DNA: TGTGCCAGCGGGAGGGTAGAAAAACTGTTTTTT
CDR3: CASGRVEKLFF

V: TRBV23-1
D: TRBD2
J: TRBJ2-1
size: NA
DNA: TGCGCCAGCAGTCAACCGGGAGGGGACAATGAGCAGTTCTTC
CDR3: CASSQPGGDNEQFF

V: TRBV28
D: TRBD1
J: TRBJ1-1
size: NA
DNA: TGTGCCAGTTTGGGGCAGGGGGCGGGAATGAACACTGAAGCTTTCTTT
CDR3: CASLGQGAGMNTEAFF

V: TRBV9
D: NA
J: TRBJ2-2
size: many
DNA: TGTGCCAGCAGCGCGCAGTGGAGCCTCACCGGGGAGCTGTTTTTT
CDR3: CASSAQWSLTGELFF

V: TRBV25-1
D: NA
J: TRBJ2-3
size: once
DNA: TGTGCCAGCAGTGAATCGGGGGACAGAAGCACAGATACGCAGTATTTT
CDR3: CASSESGDRSTDTQYF

V: TRBV5-1
D: NA
J: TRBJ2-5
size: NA
DNA: TGCGCCAGCAGCTTGGAGGGGCGCAGAGAGACCCAGTACTTC
CDR3: CASSLEGRRETQYF

V: TRBV7-2
D: NA
J: TRBJ1-4
size: NA
DNA: TGTGCCAGCAGCTTTCGTGGGGTGGGGGCGCGTGAAAAACTGTTTTTT
CDR3: CASSFRGVGAREKLFF

V: TRBV11-2
D: NA
J: TRBJ1-5
size: NA
DNA: TGTGCCAGCAGCTTAGCACATTATCAGCCCCAGCATTTT
CDR3: CASSLAHYQPQHF

V: TRBV19
D: TRBD1
J: TRBJ1-2
size: NA
DNA: TGTGCCAGTAGTCCCCGGGACAGGAACTATGGCTACACCTTC
CDR3: CASSPRDRNYGYTF

V: TRBV3-1/TRBV3-2
D: TRBD1
J: TRBJ2-7
size: NA
DNA: TGTGCCAGCAGCCCTAGGACAGGGACTTACGAGCAGTACTTC
CDR3: CASSPRTGTYEQYF

V: TRBV27
D: NA
J: TRBJ2-4
size: once
DNA: TGTGCCAGCACCCCGATAGAGAGCGCCAAAAACATTCAGTACTTC
CDR3: CASTPIESAKNIQYF

V: TRBV5-1
D: TRBD2
J: TRBJ2-5
size: NA
DNA: TGCGCCAGCAGCTTGGCCGGTAGCGGGAGGTACCAAGAGACCCAGTACTTC
CDR3: CASSLAGSGRYQETQYF

V: TRBV7-8
D: NA
J: TRBJ1-1
size: NA
DNA: TGTGCCAGCAGCTTAGCTGTAGGAGTGAACACTGAAGCTTTCTTT
CDR3: CASSLAVGVNTEAFF

V: TRBV6-5
D: NA
J: TRBJ1-6
size: NA
DNA: TGTGCCAGCAGGGGAGAATTCCGGGGGGTTTCACCCCTCCACTTT
CDR3: CASRGEFRGVSPLHF

V: TRBV15
D: NA
J: TRBJ1-5
size: once
DNA: TGTGCCACCAGCAGAGACAGGGAGGAAGGCCAGCCCCAGCATTTT
CDR3: CATSRDREEGQPQHF

V: TRBV28
D: NA
J: TRBJ2-2
size: NA
DNA: TGTGCCAGCACCTCACAAAACGGAAGACAGGTGAACACCGGGGAGCTGTTTTTT
CDR3: CASTSQNGRQVNTGELFF

V: TRBV20-1
D: TRBD1
J: TRBJ1-5
size: few
DNA: TGCAGTGCTAGTAAGGGAGGACAGGGAGGCAATCAGCCCCAGCATTTT
CDR3: CSASKGGQGGNQPQHF

V: TRBV19
D: NA
J: TRBJ1-3
size: NA
DNA: TGTGCCAGTATGAGGGCCCGAAGGGGAAACACCATATATTTT
CDR3: CASMRARRGNTIYF

V: TRBV19
D: TRBD1
J: TRBJ1-2
size: NA
DNA: TGTGCCAGTAGTTCCGACAGGGGCACCTATGCGAAGGGAAACTATGGCTACACCTTC
CDR3: CASSSDRGTYAKGNYGYTF

V: TRBV11-2
D: TRBD1
J: TRBJ1-2
size: NA
DNA: TGTGCCAGCAGCTTAGAAAGTTGGGACAGAGCTAACTATGGCTACACCTTC
CDR3: CASSLESWDRANYGYTF

V: TRBV28
D: TRBD1
J: TRBJ2-2
size: NA
DNA: TGTGCCAGCAGTTCCCTCCGTAGACAGGGGGCAGCCGGGGAGCTGTTTTTT
CDR3: CASSSLRRQGAAGELFF

V: TRBV18
D: TRBD1
J: TRBJ1-2
size: NA
DNA: TGTGCCAGCTCACCCCCAGGGGGCACCTATGGCTACACCTTC
CDR3: CASSPPGGTYGYTF

V: TRBV7-3
D: NA
J: TRBJ1-2
size: NA
DNA: TGTGCCAGCAGCTCTACCATATCAGGGGAGAATGGCTACACCTTC
CDR3: CASSSTISGENGYTF

V: TRBV18
D: NA
J: TRBJ1-1
size: NA
DNA: TGTGCCAGCTCACGCACAAGCGACAGCATGAACACTGAAGCTTTCTTT
CDR3: CASSRTSDSMNTEAFF

V: TRBV5-1
D: NA
J: TRBJ2-2
size: NA
DNA: TGCGCCAGCAGCTTGGGTGGGAGCGATGGAGGGGAGCTGTTTTTT
CDR3: CASSLGGSDGGELFF

V: TRBV11-1
D: NA
J: TRBJ2-7
size: NA
DNA: TGTGCCAGCAGCCCCGACTTCGGGTCCTACGAGCAGTACTTC
CDR3: CASSPDFGSYEQYF

V: TRBV18
D: NA
J: TRBJ1-6
size: NA
DNA: TGTGCCAGCTCACCAGTGGCACCAGCCTATAATTCACCCCTCCACTTT
CDR3: CASSPVAPAYNSPLHF

V: TRBV28
D: TRBD1
J: TRBJ1-2
size: NA
DNA: TGTGCCAGCAGTTCCCAGGGGACAGGGACCCTCTATGGCTACACCTTC
CDR3: CASSSQGTGTLYGYTF

V: TRBV28
D: NA
J: TRBJ1-2
size: NA
DNA: TGTGCCAGCAGTGAGAGACAGTACTATGGCTACACCTTC
CDR3: CASSERQYYGYTF

V: TRBV4-1
D: TRBD1
J: TRBJ2-7
size: NA
DNA: TGCGCCAGCAGCCACCACCGGGGGGACAGGGGGCGGAACGAGCAGTACTTC
CDR3: CASSHHRGDRGRNEQYF

V: TRBV28
D: TRBD1
J: TRBJ2-7
size: NA
DNA: TGTGCCAGCAGTGACCCACCGGGACAGGGGGGACTCGAGCAGTACTTC
CDR3: CASSDPPGQGGLEQYF

V: TRBV30
D: NA
J: TRBJ1-6
size: NA
DNA: TGTGCCTGGAAATCGGTGGGGGGTTTCAAGTCACCCCTCCACTTT
CDR3: CAWKSVGGFKSPLHF

V: TRBV5-4
D: NA
J: TRBJ1-2
size: NA
DNA: TGTGCCAGCAGCGGTCGCGTCCGAGACTATGGCTACACCTTC
CDR3: CASSGRVRDYGYTF

V: TRBV11-3
D: NA
J: TRBJ2-3
size: NA
DNA: TGTGCCAGCAGCTTAGGGGGAGTTCAGTCAGATACGCAGTATTTT
CDR3: CASSLGGVQSDTQYF

V: TRBV4-1
D: TRBD2
J: TRBJ2-7
size: NA
DNA: TGCGCCAGCAGCCGAGAAGAGCGGGGGGGCTCCTACGAGCAGTACTTC
CDR3: CASSREERGGSYEQYF

V: TRBV27
D: NA
J: TRBJ1-6
size: NA
DNA: TGTGCCAGCAGTCTAGGACTTTTTAATTCACCCCTCCACTTT
CDR3: CASSLGLFNSPLHF

V: TRBV2
D: NA
J: TRBJ2-5
size: NA
DNA: TGTGCCAGCAGTCTCTGGACAGACTCGCAAGAGACCCAGTACTTC
CDR3: CASSLWTDSQETQYF

V: TRBV28
D: NA
J: TRBJ2-5
size: NA
DNA: TGTGCCAGCAGTTTGACCGGGTTCGCGACCCAGTACTTC
CDR3: CASSLTGFATQYF